The rows below give T cell receptor beta chains drawn from one sample of a study of cytomegalovirus exposure and HLA in healthy donors. Sequencing was performed with immunoSEQ multiplex PCR; in TCRdb, only in-frame clones are kept and a portion is missing. This table holds about 73,000 clones, around three quarters found once. The sequencing sample was made of PBMCs. The receptors here all came from a male donor in good health and CMV-seronegative. The CDR3 runs from the conserved cysteine through the conserved F or W. D genes are given only for firm matches. Clone size is shown for a subset of rows, as once, few, many or a class of expanded clone.

J gene | D gene | CDR3 length | clone size | V gene | CDR3 DNA | CDR3 protein
TRBJ1-2 | . | 12 | . | TRBV29-1 | TGCAGCGTTGGGGAGGGCGGGTATGGCTACACCTTC | CSVGEGGYGYTF
TRBJ1-1 | . | 16 | few | TRBV4-2 | TGTGCCAGCAGCCAAGAACCACCGGAGGGTGTCACTGAAGCTTTCTTT | CASSQEPPEGVTEAFF
TRBJ1-4 | . | 15 | . | TRBV14 | TGTGCCAGCAGCCAAGCAGGGGTCCTAAATGAAAAACTGTTTTTT | CASSQAGVLNEKLFF
TRBJ2-5 | . | 15 | . | TRBV7-9 | TGTGCCAGCAGCTTAGCAGGGACAACCCAAGAGACCCAGTACTTC | CASSLAGTTQETQYF
TRBJ2-5 | . | 15 | . | TRBV7-8 | TGTGCCAGCAGCTTATCAGTTGGAGGTCAAGAGACCCAGTACTTC | CASSLSVGGQETQYF
TRBJ2-1 | TRBD1 | 18 | . | TRBV5-1 | TGCGCCAGCAGCTTGGGGGTAGACAGGGGTCCAGTTCTCAATGAGCAGTTCTTC | CASSLGVDRGPVLNEQFF
TRBJ2-1 | TRBD1 | 15 | . | TRBV5-1 | TGCGCCAGCAGCTTGTTGGACAGGGAGTCTGGGGAGCAGTTCTTC | CASSLLDRESGEQFF
TRBJ1-1 | TRBD1 | 15 | . | TRBV6-1 | TGTGCCAGCAGTCCCCCCGGGACAGGAAACACTGAAGCTTTCTTT | CASSPPGTGNTEAFF
TRBJ2-5 | TRBD1 | 15 | . | TRBV27 | TGTGCCAGCAGTTTATCCGCAGGGGGCAGCAAGACCCAGTACTTC | CASSLSAGGSKTQYF
TRBJ2-5 | . | 17 | . | TRBV21-1 | TGTGCCAGCAGCAAAGAGGGGGGGGTTAAGTACCAAGAGACCCAGTACTTC | CASSKEGGVKYQETQYF
TRBJ1-1 | TRBD1 | 15 | . | TRBV19 | TGTGCCAGTAGTGTGGGACAGGGGGCGGCCTTCGAAGCTTTCTTT | CASSVGQGAAFEAFF
TRBJ2-1 | TRBD1 | 17 | . | TRBV10-3 | TGTGCCATCAGTGAGACTGAGCCGGGACAGTACTCAAGCGAGCAGTTCTTC | CAISETEPGQYSSEQFF
TRBJ2-2 | TRBD1 | 15 | . | TRBV11-2 | TGTGCCAGCAGCAGACTGGGACAGGGGGCCGGGGAGCTGTTTTTT | CASSRLGQGAGELFF
TRBJ2-6 | . | 16 | . | TRBV18 | TGTGCCAGCTCACCCGCAGGGTCCTCTGGGGCCAACGTCCTGACTTTC | CASSPAGSSGANVLTF
TRBJ1-4 | TRBD1 | 15 | . | TRBV30 | TGTGCCTGGAGTACCATCAGGGGGCAGGGCGAAAAACTGTTTTTT | CAWSTIRGQGEKLFF
TRBJ1-4 | TRBD1 | 15 | few | TRBV27 | TGTGCCAGCAGTTTCCACCGGGACAGGAATGAAAAACTGTTTTTT | CASSFHRDRNEKLFF
TRBJ2-3 | TRBD2 | 17 | . | TRBV10-2 | TGCGCCAGTACCGGAGCAAGACTAGCGGGAATCTCAGATACGCAGTATTTT | CASTGARLAGISDTQYF
TRBJ1-2 | . | 13 | . | TRBV5-1 | TGCGCCAGCAGCGAAGACAGTGCTGGAGGCTACACCTTC | CASSEDSAGGYTF
TRBJ2-1 | TRBD2 | 15 | . | TRBV28 | TGTGCCAGCAGTTTATCCGGGACTAGCCTCAATGAGCAGTTCTTC | CASSLSGTSLNEQFF
TRBJ2-5 | . | 14 | once | TRBV25-1 | TGTGCCAGCAGTGAATCGGGGGTACGCGAGACCCAGTACTTC | CASSESGVRETQYF
TRBJ2-6 | TRBD1 | 16 | . | TRBV5-6 | TGTGCCAGCAGCTTAGGGACAGGCTCTGGGGCCAACGTCCTGACTTTC | CASSLGTGSGANVLTF
TRBJ1-2 | . | 15 | . | TRBV6-5 | TGTGCCAGCAGTTACTCGTACAGAAACTTCTATGGCTACCCCTTC | CASSYSYRNFYGYPF
TRBJ2-7 | . | 14 | few | TRBV2 | TGTGCCAGCAGCCCGGGACAACAGATATACGAGCAGTACTTC | CASSPGQQIYEQYF
TRBJ2-5 | TRBD1 | 15 | . | TRBV29-1 | TGCAGCGTTGAAGACACGGACAGGGGAGAAGAGACCCAGTACTTC | CSVEDTDRGEETQYF
TRBJ1-2 | . | 13 | . | TRBV18 | . | CASSPRVGTGTFF
TRBJ1-6 | TRBD1 | 15 | . | TRBV4-3 | TGCGCCAGCAGCCAATCTGACAGGGGGCTTTCACCCCTCCACTTT | CASSQSDRGLSPLHF
TRBJ2-7 | TRBD2 | 16 | . | TRBV4-2 | TGTGCCAGCAGCCGCACGACTAGCGGGACACGGTACGAGCAGTACTTC | CASSRTTSGTRYEQYF
TRBJ2-5 | TRBD2 | 16 | . | TRBV5-1 | TGCGCCAGCACCCTGGGGGGAGGGACTAGCAGTGAGACCCAGTACTTC | CASTLGGGTSSETQYF
TRBJ1-1 | . | 13 | . | TRBV7-8 | TGTGCCAGCAGCTTAGTCGGCGGAGTTGAAGCTTTCTTT | CASSLVGGVEAFF
TRBJ1-1 | TRBD1 | 16 | few | TRBV6-6 | TGTGCCAGCAGTTACTCACCAGGGGGCCGAAACACTGAAGCTTTCTTT | CASSYSPGGRNTEAFF
TRBJ2-3 | TRBD2 | 15 | . | TRBV5-1 | TGCGCCAGCAGCTTTACTAGCGGGATGCCAGATACGCAGTATTTT | CASSFTSGMPDTQYF
TRBJ1-3 | TRBD1 | 15 | . | TRBV6-1 | TGTGCCAGCAGTGAGGACAGGAGCTCTGGAAACACCATATATTTT | CASSEDRSSGNTIYF
TRBJ2-3 | TRBD2 | 16 | . | TRBV6-4 | TGTGCCAGCAGTGATGTAGCGGGGAGAAGCACAGATACGCAGTATTTT | CASSDVAGRSTDTQYF
TRBJ2-1 | TRBD2 | 16 | few | TRBV5-1 | TGCGCCAGCAGCCCCTTAGCGGGAGACGGGACCAATGAGCAGTTCTTC | CASSPLAGDGTNEQFF
TRBJ1-2 | . | 15 | . | TRBV30 | TGTGCCTGGAGTGAGGGACTAACCTATAACTATGGCTACACCTTC | CAWSEGLTYNYGYTF
TRBJ2-2 | TRBD1 | 14 | . | TRBV6-1 | TGTGCCAGCAGATCGACAGGGCACACCGGGGAGCTGTTTTTT | CASRSTGHTGELFF
TRBJ1-1 | TRBD1 | 13 | . | TRBV6-1 | TGTGCCAGCAGCGACAGGGCCCGGGGTGAAGCTTTCTTT | CASSDRARGEAFF
TRBJ1-1 | . | 16 | . | TRBV28 | TGTGCCAGCAGTGCAGGGTTATGGTCGGGTTACACTGAAGCTTTCTTT | CASSAGLWSGYTEAFF
TRBJ1-1 | . | 14 | . | TRBV5-1 | TGCGCCAGCAGCCCACTAACCTCATTCACTGAAGCTTTCTTT | CASSPLTSFTEAFF
TRBJ2-5 | TRBD2 | 16 | . | TRBV6-6 | TGTGCCAGCAGTTACTCGGGAGCGGGAGATCAAGAGACCCAGTACTTC | CASSYSGAGDQETQYF
TRBJ2-1 | . | 10 | once | TRBV28 | TGTGCCACCTCGGGGAATGAGCAGTTCTTC | CATSGNEQFF
TRBJ2-3 | . | 15 | . | TRBV5-1 | TGCGCCAGCAGCTCTGAGGACAGAAGCTTAGATACGCAGTATTTT | CASSSEDRSLDTQYF
TRBJ1-1 | . | 11 | . | TRBV19 | TGTGCCAGTAGTCCAGGGACTGAAGCTTTCTTT | CASSPGTEAFF
TRBJ1-2 | . | 15 | . | TRBV7-9 | TGTGCCAGCAGCAACGGCAGGCAAACGTTTCGCGGCTACACCTTC | CASSNGRQTFRGYTF
TRBJ1-1 | . | 14 | . | TRBV29-1 | TGCAGCGTTGATAGACAGCCAGAGAACACTGAAGCTTTCTTT | CSVDRQPENTEAFF
TRBJ1-1 | TRBD1 | 13 | . | TRBV7-6 | TGTGCCAGCAGCTTCGACAGGGGAGGGGAAGCTTTCTTT | CASSFDRGGEAFF
TRBJ1-3 | . | 15 | few | TRBV6-5 | TGTGCCAGCAGTTCCCCGGGGGGGGCTGGAAACACCATATATTTT | CASSSPGGAGNTIYF
TRBJ2-2 | . | 11 | . | TRBV7-8 | TGTGCCAGCCGTAGGGGCGGGGAGCTGTTTTTT | CASRRGGELFF
TRBJ2-2 | . | 16 | . | TRBV7-2 | TGTGCCAGCAGCTTAGATACAGGTCTTTTAGCCGGGGAGCTGTTTTTT | CASSLDTGLLAGELFF
TRBJ1-4 | . | 14 | . | TRBV6-6 | TGTGCCAGCAGTCAACAGGGAACTAATGAAAAACTGTTTTTT | CASSQQGTNEKLFF
TRBJ2-7 | TRBD2 | 13 | . | TRBV6-5 | TGTGCCAGCAGTTATACTAGCGGGGGCGAGCAGTACTTC | CASSYTSGGEQYF
TRBJ2-1 | . | 14 | . | TRBV19 | TGTGCCAGTAGTATAGGTGGGCCCTACAATGAGCAGTTCTTC | CASSIGGPYNEQFF
TRBJ2-3 | . | 15 | . | TRBV7-2 | TGTGCCAGCAGCTTAAGGGCTAGCGAATCAGATACGCAGTATTTT | CASSLRASESDTQYF
TRBJ2-5 | TRBD1 | 16 | . | TRBV5-1 | TGCGCCAGCAGCCTAAACTCCGGGACAGGGGTAGAGACCCAGTACTTC | CASSLNSGTGVETQYF
TRBJ1-6 | . | 14 | . | TRBV13 | TGTGCCAGCAGCTCCTTGGGGGGAACTTCACCCCTCCACTTT | CASSSLGGTSPLHF
TRBJ1-6 | TRBD1 | 14 | . | TRBV18 | TGTGCCAGCTCACAGGGGGCGACTAATTCACCCCTCCACTTT | CASSQGATNSPLHF
TRBJ2-3 | . | 15 | . | TRBV6-5 | TGTGCCAGCAGAACTCAACAGGGTTGGTCAGATACGCAGTATTTT | CASRTQQGWSDTQYF
TRBJ2-1 | TRBD1 | 15 | . | TRBV7-9 | TGTGCCAGCAGCTTAGAACCTAGTTACAGGGGTGAGCAGTTCTTC | CASSLEPSYRGEQFF
TRBJ1-6 | . | 14 | once | TRBV6-1 | TGTGCCAGCAGTGAAGGTGGGCGTAATTCACCCCTCCACTTT | CASSEGGRNSPLHF